This T cell receptor beta chain was identified in a study of blood T cell repertoires in COVID-19. Generated by immunoSEQ multiplex PCR, the TCRdb table keeps only in-frame clones and is missing some. The table has under 250,000 clones, 75% to 90% seen once. CDR1 is SGHTA and CDR2 is FQGNSA in the germline V gene. The CDR3 is made up of 14 amino acids. With 5 bases clipped from V and 2 bases from J, the junction kept 4 bases outside the gene matches. This sequence originates from a woman aged 40 to 55 who had been exposed to COVID-19. The sample was PBMCs or T cells enriched from blood (not recorded which). V is TRBV7-2 and J is TRBJ2-5; 8 nucleotides line up with TRBD1. The chain's CDR3 is CASSPDRVQETQYF. In DNA form, the CDR3 reads TGTGCCAGCAGCCCGGACAGGGTTCAAGAGACCCAGTACTTC.